This TCR beta chain was documented in a study of blood T cell repertoires in COVID-19. Across the whole study: Samples came from the United States, Italy and Spain, spanning acute and convalescent COVID-19. PBMCs, B-cell-depleted T cells, or T cells were the source of the cDNA or gDNA that made up the material.

Original processing methods: Nucleated cell counts were estimated from reference gene primer amplification. Assay used: immunoSEQ multiplex PCR; TCRdb lists only in-frame clones, some missing. V and J calls and clone size come straight from that table; D and trimming were deduced from the DNA. The data contain 200,000 or so clones, roughly 88% of them singletons. The V segment lost 5 bases and the J segment 4 bases; nucleotides outside the gene matches: 6. There are 14 residues in the CDR3. Germline CDR1 MNHEY, CDR2 SMNVEV (reference sequence). Input material: peripheral blood. This rearrangement joins TRBV27 to TRBJ2-5; 8 positions agree with TRBD2. This receptor was obtained from a man aged 35 to 55 who had recovered from COVID-19. The CDR3 loop reads CASSTVGGGETQYF. In nucleotides, the CDR3 is TGTGCCAGCAGTACTGTCGGGGGGGGAGAGACCCAGTACTTC.